This entry concerns a single T cell receptor (beta chain). Antigen: not known. Making TCR cDNA involved 5'RACE template switching, which added UMIs and a universal primer site. TCRdb re-called the 5' RACE reads through MiXCR, storing one row per CDR3 protein. This table holds 250,000 to 300,000 distinct CDR3 sequences, around 9.3% found once. The data derive from a study of T cells after yellow fever vaccination. Study-level results: Most clones from primary vaccination were detected again post-booster (roughly 95% CD4, about 88% CD8). FACS-sorted repertoires could harbor abundant contaminating bulk-population clonotypes.

V dropped 5 bases and J dropped 2 bases, with 10 bases sitting between them. The germline V gene has CDR1 MNHEY and CDR2 SMNVEV (reference sequence). The CDR3 runs to 13 residues. V gene TRBV27 combines with J gene TRBJ2-7; D not certain. The sample in question was CD4+ T cells sorted from PBMCs, obtained 5 days after the yellow fever booster vaccination. This clonotype was sampled from a man between 18 and 35 years old who received the YFV17D yellow fever vaccine. CDR3 coding DNA: TGTGCCAGCAGTAGCAGGTTTCCCTACGAGCAGTACTTC. Protein product: CASSSRFPYEQYF.